These 28 T cell receptor beta chains share one sample of origin, sequenced in a study of blood T cell repertoires in COVID-19. The repertoire was sequenced with immunoSEQ multiplex PCR; TCRdb's copy has only in-frame clones and lacks some. The sample records approximately 150,000 clones, approximately 86% being singletons. Sequencing was carried out using peripheral blood. The receptor source for this set is a man between 65 and 85 years old with acute or convalescent COVID-19.

This chain connects TRBV11-2 to TRBJ2-2; tentative D call: TRBD1 (6 bases). Germline V gene data show CDR1 as SGHAT and CDR2 as FQNNGV. The ends were cut back, 5 bases at V and 1 base at J, with 11 bases in the middle. The CDR3 covers 15 residues. Written as DNA, the CDR3 is TGTGCCAGCAGCCCAAACAGGGTGAACACCGGGGAGCTGTTTTTT. Amino acids: CASSPNRVNTGELFF.

This clone turned up a few times. The chain links TRBV29-1 to TRBJ2-7; 10 bases are shared with TRBD1. CDR3 length: 16 amino acids. CDR1 and CDR2 from the germline V gene are SQVTM and ANQGSEA. Trimming removed 5 bases from V and 0 bases from J; junction bases left unmatched: 10. CDR3 region: CSVLDGTGALSYEQYF. As DNA, the CDR3 is TGCAGCGTTTTGGACGGGACAGGGGCCCTCTCCTACGAGCAGTACTTC.

The chain employs TRBV21-1 and TRBJ2-7; the table's D call TRBD2 went unverified against the DNA. TRBV21-1 is designated a pseudogene. This CDR3 is built from 16 residues. The CDR3 coding sequence is TGTGCCAGCAGCAAAGAGGGGACTAGCGGGACCGACGAGCAGTACTTC. This translates into CASSKEGTSGTDEQYF.

This chain links TRBV7-9 with TRBJ1-2; no clear D. CDR1 is SEHNR, CDR2 FQNEAQ, per germline (reference sequence). V lost 5 bases, J lost 3 bases, and 13 bases lay in between. CDR3 length: 14 amino acids. CDR3 region: CASSPINSDYGYTF. The CDR3 DNA sequence: TGTGCCAGCAGCCCGATTAACAGTGACTATGGCTACACCTTC.

V gene TRBV19 combines with J gene TRBJ2-5; 9 nucleotides agree with TRBD1. The length of the CDR3 is 15 residues. V trimming: 4 bases; J trimming: 4 bases; junction bases outside the gene matches: 7. CDR1 is LNHDA, CDR2 SQIVND, per germline (reference sequence). The CDR3 sequence: CASSSTGGTGETQYF. For the CDR3, the DNA is TGTGCCAGTAGTAGCACAGGGGGCACGGGAGAGACCCAGTACTTC.

V usage is TRBV7-3 and J usage is TRBJ1-1; 7 bases map to TRBD1. V lost 5 bases and J lost 10; bases outside the gene matches: 10. CDR1 is SGHTA, CDR2 FQGTGA, per germline. The CDR3 sequence is 13 residues long. The CDR3 DNA is TGTGCCAGCAGCCCTACAGGGGAAGGCGCAGCTTTCTTT. Its translation is CASSPTGEGAAFF.

The J gene is TRBJ2-3, the V gene TRBV7-3, with 7 bases lining up with TRBD2. The CDR3 spans 13 residues. CDR1 SGHTA and CDR2 FQGTGA come from the germline V gene. Germline trimming cut 5 bases from V and 1 base from J; bases unmatched to any gene: 0. The CDR3 bases are TGTGCCAGCAGCCGGGGGGGCACAGATACGCAGTATTTT. This gives the protein CASSRGGTDTQYF.

This clone appeared a single time. The rearrangement joins TRBV6-6 to TRBJ2-3, with 11 bases fitting TRBD1. Trimming took 2 bases from V and 9 from J; bases not matched to a gene: 7. Germline V gives CDR1 MNHNY, CDR2 SVGAGI (reference sequence). This CDR3 contains 15 residues. The CDR3 region is CASSYPGQGAITQYF. The CDR3 DNA is TGTGCCAGCAGTTACCCCGGACAGGGGGCGATAACGCAGTATTTT.

The chain's CDR3 is CASSALDRDTEAFF. The DNA of the CDR3 is TGTGCCAGTAGTGCCCTGGACAGGGACACTGAAGCTTTCTTT. The V and J genes are TRBV19 and TRBJ1-1; 8 positions agree with TRBD1. This CDR3 is built from 14 residues. J gave up 3 bases and V 5 bases, and 5 bases lay outside the gene matches. Germline V gene lookup returns CDR1 LNHDA and CDR2 SQIVND (reference sequence).

The CDR3 reads CASSPLPREDTQYF. The CDR3 coding sequence is TGTGCCAGCTCACCACTACCCAGGGAAGATACGCAGTATTTT. The chain combines TRBV18 with TRBJ2-3, with a tentative D call TRBD1 (5 bases). V was pared by 1 base and J by 5 bases, with 10 bases between. The CDR3 contains 14 residues. Per germline, CDR1 KGHSH and CDR2 LQKENI.

The chain employs TRBV3-1 (or the pseudogene TRBV3-2) and TRBJ1-4, with 9 positions matching TRBD1. Germline V lookup: CDR1 LGHDT, CDR2 YNNKEL (reference sequence). After removal of 5 bases from V and 7 bases from J, the junction contained 8 bases not matched to a gene. The CDR3 loop spans 15 amino acids. The CDR3, as DNA: TGTGCCAGCAGCGCTTCCGGGACAGGGCCTGAAAAACTGTTTTTT. Translated, it gives CASSASGTGPEKLFF.

In DNA, the CDR3 is TGTGCCAGCAGCCACCCGGGACTAGCGGGAGCTAGTAATGAGCAGTTCTTC. This codes for CASSHPGLAGASNEQFF. This chain joins TRBV4-2 and TRBJ2-1; TRBD2 matches 14 bases. Unmatched junction bases numbered 8, after V lost 3 bases and J lost 7 bases. The germline V gene encodes CDR1 LGHNA and CDR2 YNFKEQ. The CDR3 covers 17 residues.

The CDR3 region has the DNA TGTGCCAGCAGCGCCTTGGGGGCCACAGATACGCAGTATTTT. Residues: CASSALGATDTQYF. The rearrangement links TRBV7-3 to TRBJ2-3; D perhaps matches TRBD1 (6 bases). Germline V lookup: CDR1 SGHTA, CDR2 FQGTGA. The CDR3 has 14 residues. The V gene lost 5 bases and the J gene lost 2 bases, with 11 bases spanning the gap. The full variable domain, completed using reference TRBV7-3 and TRBJ2-3, is GAGVSQTPSNKVTEKGKYVELRCDPISGHTALYWYRQSLGQGPEFLIYFQGTGAADDSGLPNDRFFAVRPEGSVSTLKIQRTERGDSAVYLCASSALGATDTQYFGPGTRLTVL.

This chain uses TRBV10-3 with TRBJ2-5, with TRBD2 matching over 11 bases. This CDR3 has 15 residues. The germline V gene encodes CDR1 ENHRY and CDR2 SYGVKD. The junction had 3 bases not matched to a gene; V was cut back by 4 bases and J by 2 bases. The DNA of the CDR3 is TGTGCCATCAGTGTTCTAGCGGGAGGACAAGAGACCCAGTACTTC. It is translated as CAISVLAGGQETQYF.

This chain uses TRBV7-2 with TRBJ2-3; D uncertain. V was cut by 6 bases and J by 5 bases, with 9 bases left in between. Germline CDR1 reads SGHTA; CDR2 reads FQGNSA. CDR3 length: 12 amino acids. CDR3 nucleotide sequence: TGTGCCAGCAGTTACAGACGAGATACGCAGTATTTT. This encodes CASSYRRDTQYF. The full variable domain, rest sourced from reference TRBV7-2 and TRBJ2-3, is GAGVSQSPSNKVTEKGKDVELRCDPISGHTALYWYRQSLGQGLEFLIYFQGNSAPDKSGLPSDRFSAERTGGSVSTLTIQRTQQEDSAVYLCASSYRRDTQYFGPGTRLTVL.

The V and J genes are TRBV2 and TRBJ1-1; the D gene is possibly TRBD1 (5 bases). The CDR3 consists of 14 residues. CDR1 and CDR2 from the germline V gene are SNHLY and FYNNEI. V was cut by 2 bases and J by 4 bases, with 11 bases left in between. The DNA for the CDR3 is TGTGCCAGCAGTGAACAGGGAGGAGGCACTGAAGCTTTCTTT. It yields the protein CASSEQGGGTEAFF.

DNA for the CDR3: TGTGCCAGCAGCTTAGTCAAGGGGACAGTCGAGCAGTACTTC. As protein: CASSLVKGTVEQYF. V is TRBV7-2 and J is TRBJ2-7; 7 positions match TRBD1. Germline CDR1 is SGHTA and CDR2 is FQGNSA. This CDR3 comprises 14 residues. V was clipped by 1 base and J by 6 bases; unmatched bases: 6.

This clone showed up just a few times. J is TRBJ2-3 and V is TRBV24-1, with 10 bases lining up with TRBD1. Per germline, CDR1 KGHDR and CDR2 SFDVKD. Trimming cost V 10 bases and J 6 bases; bases outside gene matches: 6. The CDR3 runs 13 residues. The CDR3 DNA sequence: TGTGCCACAGGGGGACAGGGGAGGGATACGCAGTATTTT. Its translation: CATGGQGRDTQYF.

The rearrangement joins TRBV5-1 to TRBJ2-7; 8 bases agree with TRBD2. Germline V gives CDR1 SGHRS, CDR2 YFSETQ. With V trimmed by 6 bases and J by 4 bases, 6 bases remained unmatched. The CDR3 extends over 13 amino acids. CDR3 protein: CASKAGGLYEQYF. CDR3 nucleotides: TGCGCCAGCAAGGCGGGAGGTTTGTACGAGCAGTACTTC.

The chain couples TRBV19 to TRBJ2-1, with 15 bases identical to TRBD2. V lost 5 bases and J lost 10; bases outside the gene matches: 9. The CDR3 extends over 16 amino acids. The germline V gene has CDR1 LNHDA and CDR2 SQIVND (reference sequence). CDR3 sequence reads: CASSLPGLAGGKEQFF. The DNA of the CDR3 is TGTGCCAGTAGTCTTCCGGGACTAGCGGGAGGTAAGGAGCAGTTCTTC.

The V call is TRBV29-1, the J call TRBJ1-1, with D possibly matching TRBD1 (6 bases). Germline loops: CDR1 SQVTM, CDR2 ANQGSEA. V was clipped by 7 bases and J by 5 bases, with 20 bases between them. CDR3 length equals 14 residues. CDR3 protein: CSAGTGGLGTEAFF. The CDR3 DNA is TGCAGCGCCGGGACCGGGGGGCTCGGGACTGAAGCTTTCTTT.

Of note for this clone: The sample holds other DNA sequences that translate to the same CDR3. V gene TRBV19 combines with J gene TRBJ2-2, with 9 positions matching TRBD1. The trim removed 4 bases at V and 6 bases at J, leaving 9 bases unmatched. Germline lookup yields CDR1 LNHDA and CDR2 SQIVND (reference sequence). The CDR3 spans 16 residues. CDR3 sequence (DNA): TGTGCCAGTAGTACTCCCGGGACAGGGTTCTCCGGGGAGCTGTTTTTT. This translates into CASSTPGTGFSGELFF.

J is TRBJ2-5 and V is TRBV11-2; TRBD1 agrees at 9 bases. CDR1 and CDR2 from the germline V gene are SGHAT and FQNNGV. This CDR3 is 14 amino acids long. V shed 4 bases, J shed 5 bases, and the junction held 5 bases outside the gene matches. Here the CDR3 reads CASSSRTGVETQYF. The CDR3 nucleotides are TGTGCCAGCAGCTCACGGACAGGGGTGGAGACCCAGTACTTC.

With respect to this clone: One junction end does not reproduce the germline sequence, and a read error may be involved. This chain joins TRBV7-7 and TRBJ2-5; D is perhaps TRBD2 (5 bases). The length of the CDR3 is 13 residues. Germline-derived CDR1 and CDR2 are SSHAT and FNYEAQ (reference sequence). CDR3 DNA sequence: TGTGCTAGCAGCCCATCCGGAGGAGAGACCCAGTACTTC. It codes for CASSPSGGETQYF.

The V gene is TRBV29-1, the J gene TRBJ2-1; D might be TRBD2 (6 bases). Germline CDR1 reads SQVTM; CDR2 reads ANQGSEA. Trimming shortened V by 3 bases and J by 4 bases, and 13 bases separated the two germline ends. The CDR3 has 14 residues. CDR3 sequence (DNA): TGCAGCGTTGATGGACCCGGGACTTACAATGAGCAGTTCTTC. Translation gives CSVDGPGTYNEQFF.

This chain joins TRBV30 and TRBJ1-5, with D possibly matching TRBD1 (6 bases). Germline loops: CDR1 GTSNPN, CDR2 SVGIG (reference sequence). Trimming removed 3 bases from V and 5 bases from J, with 17 bases in between. The CDR3 consists of 15 residues. DNA for the CDR3: TGTGCCTGGAGCCCGTACGGCAGGGGCTATCAGCCCCAGCATTTT. It specifies CAWSPYGRGYQPQHF.

The chain combines TRBV23-1 with TRBJ2-5, with 11 bases aligning to TRBD2. TRBV23-1 is annotated as an ORF whose role is uncertain. The length of the CDR3 is 19 residues. After removal of 2 bases from V and 1 base from J, the junction contained 12 bases not matched to a gene. This CDR3 reads CASSQHRLAGRDPQETQYF. The DNA for the CDR3 is TGCGCCAGCAGTCAACATCGACTAGCGGGAAGGGATCCCCAAGAGACCCAGTACTTC.

In its sample, this clone was seen a few times. The chain employs TRBV7-3 and TRBJ2-1, with a tentative D call TRBD2 (5 bases). Trimming removed 1 base from V and 8 bases from J, with 15 bases in between. The CDR3 has 15 amino acids. CDR1 SGHTA and CDR2 FQGTGA come from the germline V gene. The CDR3 reads CASSLIPGGWDEQFF. CDR3 sequence (DNA): TGTGCCAGCAGCTTAATACCCGGCGGGTGGGATGAGCAGTTCTTC.